The sequence of this T cell receptor (beta chain) was determined in a study of radiation and T cells in renal cell carcinoma. As for time point: baseline pretreatment blood. Regarding treatment: 15 Gy SBRT to primary tumor, nephrectomy 4 weeks later. Germline-derived CDR1 and CDR2 are LNHNV and YYDKDF (reference sequence). This CDR3 comprises 15 residues. Trimming took 4 bases from V and 4 from J; bases not matched to a gene: 6. Some clones are missing from TCRdb's copy, which holds only in-frame ones; the method was immunoSEQ multiplex PCR. The sample consists of about 130,000 clones, approximately 90% of them appearing once.

Here the sequenced sample was blood, taken from a patient whose treatment included radiotherapy and nephrectomy. This chain uses TRBV15 with TRBJ2-5, with 10 bases aligning to TRBD2. The receptor comes from a woman in her fifties or sixties with renal cell carcinoma. The CDR3 protein is CATSTGTSVAETQYF. CDR3 coding DNA: TGTGCCACCAGCACCGGGACTAGCGTAGCAGAGACCCAGTACTTC.